This TCR beta chain was recorded in a study of CD8 T cells in Susac syndrome (dated by TCRdb to between 2018 and 2021). Background for the entire study: Whether CD8+ T cell activation and differentiation in Susac syndrome was antigen driven was tested using repertoire sequencing.

Cut back by 1 base and 5 bases, the V and J ends lie 8 bases apart. According to the germline V gene, CDR1 reads LGHNT and CDR2 reads FRNRAP. Including the terminal cysteine and phenylalanine, the CDR3 comprises 13 residues. Only the CDR3 part of the read is kept: 39 bases, read in frame from the first base. What the authors observed across the whole study: The TCR sequencing and HLA analysis was acknowledged to have included a relatively small number of individuals.

Regarding this clonotype: Its cognate antigen has yet to be identified. No base-level quality is on record; no much larger clone is a single base apart.

RNA was extracted using the RNeasy kit, and roughly 0.5 to 1 microgram was reverse transcribed with random hexamers. The immunoSEQ multiplex PCR assay, which covers 54 Vbeta and 13 Jbeta segments, was used to amplify TCR beta CDR3 regions. Bias from PCR amplification was corrected by using a synthetic template baseline for primer optimization and for computational correction. On the study's bioinformatics: Only productive sequences were kept, with reads annotated to V, D and J genes according to IMGT and analyzed in immunoSEQ Analyzer. Clonality was computed as one minus Shannon entropy normalized by log2 of the number of productive unique sequences. For each patient and control, public and private clones were evaluated within the 100 most prevalent clones. Susac-specific clones were defined as absent from healthy and MS cohorts, over a thousand published viral clones and other ImmuneACCESS disease sequences. In-frame beta chains were kept once TCRdb had trimmed the public reads at Q25 with fastp and called clones with MiXCR. Duplicate CDR3 protein sequences are folded into a single record with the most common DNA and genes. TCRdb, rather than the study authors, made the V and J calls. The sample data list hundreds of thousands of distinct CDR3 sequences, and approximately 95% of these were observed just once. The biggest ten clones account for approximately 0.082% of the sample.

Peripheral blood CD8+ and CD4+ T cells from healthy donors, Susac syndrome patients and multiple sclerosis patients were profiled using high-throughput TCR beta sequencing. Multiple sclerosis controls were treatment-naive patients with stable or active relapsing-remitting disease fulfilling revised McDonald criteria. Bulk CD8+ and CD4+ T cells were purified magnetically by negative isolation, whereas CD8+ TEMRA cells were enriched by FACS. Blood was collected in EDTA tubes and processed within 24 hours, with PBMCs isolated through density gradient centrifugation. PBMCs intended for TCR sequencing were cryopreserved in liquid nitrogen and were subsequently thawed in a 37 degrees C water bath. Purity of sorted or isolated CD4+, CD8+ and CD8+ TEMRA cells was at least 90%.

The chain joins TRBV12-5 to TRBJ1-1; a tentative D call is TRBD1 (5 bases match). The sample taken for sequencing was CD4+ T cells from PBMCs. This TCR was sampled from a human donor with multiple sclerosis. The CDR3 has the sequence CASGLEGRTEAFF. In nucleotide form, the sequence is TGTGCTAGTGGTTTGGAGGGGCGAACTGAAGCTTTCTTT.